These 14 T cell receptor beta chains share one sample of origin, sequenced in a study of blood T cell repertoires in COVID-19. Profiled with immunoSEQ multiplex PCR; TCRdb holds only in-frame clones, not every one. Of over 110,000 clones listed, 65% to 90% were seen once; the top ten hold 10%. The sample was peripheral blood. Receptors originate from a man in his sixties with active or convalescent COVID-19.

This chain links TRBV13 with TRBJ1-6; D is ambiguous. From germline, CDR1 is PRHDT and CDR2 FYEKMQ (reference sequence). Trimming left V 5 bases short and J 4 bases short, with 12 bases between. CDR3 size: 15 residues. The CDR3 coding sequence is TGTGCCAGCAGCACGCGCAGCGGATATAATTCACCCCTCCACTTT. Protein: CASSTRSGYNSPLHF.

This chain links TRBV13 with TRBJ1-1; 7 bases line up with TRBD1. The V gene end was trimmed by 0 bases and the J gene end by 5 bases; junction bases not matched to a gene: 6. The CDR3 totals 15 residues. Germline V gene lookup returns CDR1 PRHDT and CDR2 FYEKMQ (reference sequence). Here the CDR3 reads CASSLGEQGGTEAFF. The DNA of the CDR3 is TGTGCCAGCAGCTTAGGGGAGCAGGGGGGTACTGAAGCTTTCTTT.

The chain links TRBV28 to TRBJ1-3, with 7 bases lining up with TRBD1. V was pared by 8 bases and J by 0 bases, with 13 bases of the junction left unmatched. The CDR3 length is 17 residues. The germline V gene has CDR1 MDHEN and CDR2 SYDVKM. CDR3 sequence: CASHPSRGQLSGNTIYF. The DNA for the CDR3 is TGTGCCAGCCACCCTTCACGGGGACAGCTCTCTGGAAACACCATATATTTT.

Concerning this clone: The same CDR3 arises from other DNA sequences in this sample as well. The V gene is TRBV10-1, the J gene TRBJ1-1; 8 nucleotides align to TRBD1. CDR1 and CDR2 from the germline V gene are WNHNN and SYGVQD (reference sequence). The CDR3 is 14 amino acids. Unmatched junction bases numbered 1, after V lost 2 bases and J lost 2 bases. This CDR3 reads CASSEGQGNTEAFF. The CDR3 DNA reads TGCGCCAGCAGTGAGGGACAGGGCAACACTGAAGCTTTCTTT.

The V call is TRBV24-1, the J call TRBJ2-3; TRBD2 matches at 10 bases. In germline, CDR1 is KGHDR, CDR2 SFDVKD. V trimming: 3 bases; J trimming: 10 bases; junction bases outside the gene matches: 9. The CDR3 extends over 15 amino acids. For the CDR3, the DNA is TGTGCCACCAGTGATCCGGCTAGCGGGAGTCTGGCGCAGTATTTT. Translating gives CATSDPASGSLAQYF.

This chain joins TRBV5-1 and TRBJ2-1, with 12 bases lining up with TRBD1. V lost 4 bases, J lost 8 bases, and 7 bases stayed unmatched. CDR3 length: 15 amino acids. Per the germline V gene, CDR1 is SGHRS and CDR2 is YFSETQ. The CDR3 bases are TGCGCCAGCAGCCCGGGACAGGGGGCTTTGGATGAGCAGTTCTTC. Translated: CASSPGQGALDEQFF.

This chain uses TRBV6-5 with TRBJ1-6; D gene uncertain. Germline V gene sequence: CDR1 MNHEY, CDR2 SVGAGI. V lost 0 bases to trimming and J lost 6 bases, with 9 bases between them. CDR3 length equals 15 residues. The CDR3 protein is CASSYSRVGNSPLHF. CDR3 nucleotide sequence: TGTGCCAGCAGTTACTCCCGGGTTGGTAATTCACCCCTCCACTTT.

There are a few counts of this clone. This chain joins TRBV24-1 and TRBJ1-2, with 9 positions matching TRBD1. Germline CDR1 is KGHDR and CDR2 is SFDVKD. This CDR3 is 13 amino acids long. Trimming removed 7 bases from V and 6 bases from J; junction bases left unmatched: 5. In nucleotides, the CDR3 is TGTGCCACCAGAGGACAGGGGCACAATGGCTACACCTTC. Residues: CATRGQGHNGYTF.

J is TRBJ1-4 and V is TRBV5-1; D is ambiguous. The germline gives CDR1 SGHRS, CDR2 YFSETQ. Trimming stripped 3 bases from V and 0 bases from J, with 15 bases between. The CDR3 is made up of 17 amino acids. The CDR3 spells CASSYNTDFTTNEKLFF. CDR3 sequence (DNA): TGCGCCAGCAGCTATAACACAGATTTTACAACTAATGAAAAACTGTTTTTT. The whole variable domain, remainder taken from reference TRBV5-1 and TRBJ1-4, is KAGVTQTPRYLIKTRGQQVTLSCSPISGHRSVSWYQQTPGQGLQFLFEYFSETQRNKGNFPGRFSGRQFSNSRSEMNVSTLELGDSALYLCASSYNTDFTTNEKLFFGSGTQLSVL.

The J gene is TRBJ1-1, the V gene TRBV11-3; 9 bases map to TRBD1. J gave up 4 bases and V 1 base, and 7 bases lay outside the gene matches. CDR1 and CDR2 from the germline V gene are SGHNT and YENEEA. This CDR3 has 16 amino acids. The CDR3 reads CASSLAMGTGTTEAFF. The CDR3 coding sequence is TGTGCCAGCAGCTTAGCAATGGGGACAGGGACCACTGAAGCTTTCTTT.

The chain has TRBV3-1 (or the pseudogene TRBV3-2) and TRBJ2-1; TRBD2 matches 11 bases. The germline gives CDR1 LGHDT, CDR2 YNNKEL (reference sequence). The J segment lost 9 bases and the V segment lost 5 bases, leaving 12 bases of the junction unmatched. CDR3 length: 16 residues. The CDR3 loop is CASSSPGLADGSEQFF. The DNA of the CDR3 is TGTGCCAGCAGCTCCCCGGGACTAGCGGACGGAAGTGAGCAGTTCTTC.

The chain uses TRBV28 and TRBJ1-1; possibly TRBD1 for D (5 bases). V shed 8 bases and J shed 4 bases, with 26 bases lying between them. The CDR3 runs to 17 residues. In germline, CDR1 is MDHEN, CDR2 SYDVKM. The CDR3 loop reads CASGGGRREPGRTEAFF. The CDR3 region has the DNA TGTGCCAGCGGTGGGGGGAGAAGGGAGCCGGGGCGCACTGAAGCTTTCTTT.

V is TRBV29-1 and J is TRBJ1-2; D possibly corresponds to TRBD1 (6 bases). CDR1 and CDR2 (germline): SQVTM, ANQGSEA. The CDR3 loop spans 16 amino acids. Deletions cut 3 bases from V and 8 bases from J, with 25 bases between. The CDR3 loop is CSVEALQGGKGGGYTF. CDR3 nucleotide sequence: TGCAGCGTTGAGGCCCTTCAAGGGGGAAAGGGTGGGGGCTACACCTTC.

This sequence joins TRBV2 and TRBJ2-7, with TRBD1 matching over 11 bases. In germline, CDR1 is SNHLY, CDR2 FYNNEI. The CDR3 has 15 amino acids. Trimming at V came to 1 base and at J to 6 bases, leaving 5 bases not matched to a gene. The DNA for the CDR3 is TGTGCCAGCAGTGAAGTGCGGACAGGGGGCGCCGAGCAGTACGTC. Protein: CASSEVRTGGAEQYV.